The present entry profiles one T cell receptor (beta chain) with its context. The source of the sample is a study of T-cell memory formation after mild COVID-19. Study information: The TCR clusters were mostly specific to one donor.

Germline assignment: CDR1 SGHTA and CDR2 FQGTGA. With 1 base removed from V and 6 bases from J, the gap between germline ends came to 11 bases. The CDR3 is 14 residues long. TCRdb re-called the 5' RACE reads with MiXCR, one entry per CDR3 protein. This sample has roughly 130,000 distinct CDR3 sequences, with about a sixth found just once. The V and J genes are TRBV7-3 and TRBJ2-3; D is unclear. The receptor's source is a man younger than 30 who had mild COVID-19 (a few samples of this study predate the infection). Cell type and time point are not known. What was sequenced was PBMCs or a T cell subset sorted from them (not recorded which). DNA for the CDR3: TGTGCCAGCAGCTTAAACCGTGCCACTGATACGCAGTATTTT. It encodes CASSLNRATDTQYF.